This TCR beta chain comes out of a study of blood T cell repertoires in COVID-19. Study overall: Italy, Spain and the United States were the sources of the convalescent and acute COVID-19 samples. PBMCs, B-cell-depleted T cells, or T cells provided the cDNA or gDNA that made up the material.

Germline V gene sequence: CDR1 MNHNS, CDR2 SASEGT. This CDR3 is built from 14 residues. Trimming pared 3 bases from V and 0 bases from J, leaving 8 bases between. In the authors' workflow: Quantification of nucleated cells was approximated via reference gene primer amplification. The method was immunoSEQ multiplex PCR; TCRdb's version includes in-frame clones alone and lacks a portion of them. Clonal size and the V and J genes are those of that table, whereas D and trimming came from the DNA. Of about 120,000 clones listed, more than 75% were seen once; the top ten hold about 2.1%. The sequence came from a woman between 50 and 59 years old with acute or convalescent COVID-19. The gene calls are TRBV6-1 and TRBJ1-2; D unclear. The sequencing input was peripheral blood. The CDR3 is CASSEGSANYGYTF. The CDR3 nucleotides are TGTGCCAGCAGTGAGGGGAGCGCTAACTATGGCTACACCTTC.